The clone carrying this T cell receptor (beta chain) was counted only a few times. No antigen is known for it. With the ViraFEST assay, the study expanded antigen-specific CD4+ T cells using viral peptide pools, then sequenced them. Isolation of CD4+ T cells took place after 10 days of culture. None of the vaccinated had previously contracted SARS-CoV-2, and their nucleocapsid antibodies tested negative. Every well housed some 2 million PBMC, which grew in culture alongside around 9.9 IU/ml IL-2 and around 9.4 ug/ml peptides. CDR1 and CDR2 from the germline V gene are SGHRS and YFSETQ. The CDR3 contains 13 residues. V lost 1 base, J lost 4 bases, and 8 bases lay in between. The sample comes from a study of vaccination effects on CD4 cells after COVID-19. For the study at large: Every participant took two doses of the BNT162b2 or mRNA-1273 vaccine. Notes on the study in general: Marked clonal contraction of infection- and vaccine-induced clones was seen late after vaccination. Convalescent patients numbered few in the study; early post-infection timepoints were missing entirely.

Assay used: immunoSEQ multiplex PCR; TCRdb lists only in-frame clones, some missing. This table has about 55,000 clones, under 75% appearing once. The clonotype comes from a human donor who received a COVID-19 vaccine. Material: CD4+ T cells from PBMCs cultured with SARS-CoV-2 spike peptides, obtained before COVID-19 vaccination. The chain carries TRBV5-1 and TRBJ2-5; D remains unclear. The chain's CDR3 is CASSLYPGETQYF. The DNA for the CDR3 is TGCGCCAGCAGCTTGTACCCGGGAGAGACCCAGTACTTC.